A selection of T cell receptor beta chains follows, all from one sample in a study of radiation and T cells in renal cell carcinoma. Profiling relied on immunoSEQ multiplex PCR, and the TCRdb table lists in-frame clones only, not all of them. Of about 150,000 clones in the sample, roughly 88% were seen once. This specimen was blood, taken from a patient whose treatment included radiotherapy and nephrectomy. The receptors here all came from a woman aged 50 to 60 with renal cell carcinoma. The CDR3 runs from the conserved cysteine through the conserved F or W. D genes are given only for firm matches. A clone size is listed for some rows: how often the clone was seen (once, few, many), or a class if it is expanded.

clone size: NA; J gene: TRBJ1-1; V gene: TRBV9; D gene: NA; CDR3 length: 15; CDR3 protein: CASSVAPTANTEAFF; CDR3 DNA: TGTGCCAGCAGCGTAGCTCCGACAGCGAACACTGAAGCTTTCTTT
clone size: NA; J gene: TRBJ2-7; V gene: TRBV2; D gene: NA; CDR3 length: 13; CDR3 protein: CASSVGRSDEQYF; CDR3 DNA: TGTGCCAGCAGTGTAGGCAGGTCTGACGAGCAGTACTTC
clone size: NA; J gene: TRBJ1-2; V gene: TRBV6-5; D gene: TRBD1; CDR3 length: 11; CDR3 protein: CASSGTGSYTF; CDR3 DNA: TGTGCCAGCAGTGGGACAGGGAGCTACACCTTC
clone size: NA; J gene: TRBJ2-5; V gene: TRBV5-4; D gene: TRBD1; CDR3 length: 14; CDR3 protein: CASSSDRGRETQYF; CDR3 DNA: TGTGCCAGCAGCTCCGACAGGGGACGAGAGACCCAGTACTTC
clone size: NA; J gene: TRBJ2-7; V gene: TRBV5-1; D gene: TRBD1; CDR3 length: 14; CDR3 protein: CASSLDRGPYEQYF; CDR3 DNA: TGCGCCAGCAGCTTGGACAGGGGGCCCTACGAGCAGTACTTC
clone size: NA; J gene: TRBJ2-2; V gene: TRBV7-3; D gene: TRBD2; CDR3 length: 16; CDR3 protein: CASSPGVAGGPGELFF; CDR3 DNA: TGTGCCAGCAGCCCCGGAGTAGCGGGGGGGCCCGGGGAGCTGTTTTTT
clone size: NA; J gene: TRBJ2-1; V gene: TRBV2; D gene: TRBD2; CDR3 length: 15; CDR3 protein: CASQTEAGGYNEQFF; CDR3 DNA: TGTGCCAGTCAAACGGAAGCGGGGGGCTACAATGAGCAGTTCTTC
clone size: NA; J gene: TRBJ1-3; V gene: TRBV10-1; D gene: NA; CDR3 length: 15; CDR3 protein: CASSESRGRGNTIYF; CDR3 DNA: TGCGCCAGCAGTGAGTCGCGGGGGCGCGGAAACACCATATATTTT
clone size: once; J gene: TRBJ2-5; V gene: TRBV11-2; D gene: TRBD2; CDR3 length: 14; CDR3 protein: CASSLSGGAETQYF; CDR3 DNA: TGTGCCAGCAGCCTTAGCGGGGGGGCGGAGACCCAGTACTTC
clone size: NA; J gene: TRBJ1-4; V gene: TRBV5-6; D gene: NA; CDR3 length: 16; CDR3 protein: CASSWGSRGLNEKLFF; CDR3 DNA: TGTGCCAGCAGCTGGGGCAGTCGGGGGTTGAATGAAAAACTGTTTTTT
clone size: NA; J gene: TRBJ2-5; V gene: TRBV13; D gene: TRBD1; CDR3 length: 16; CDR3 protein: CASSSRQGGTRETQYF; CDR3 DNA: TGTGCCAGCAGCTCGCGACAGGGGGGGACCCGGGAGACCCAGTACTTC
clone size: NA; J gene: TRBJ1-5; V gene: TRBV12-5; D gene: NA; CDR3 length: 15; CDR3 protein: CASGLRAYSNQPQHF; CDR3 DNA: TGTGCTAGTGGTTTAAGGGCTTATAGCAATCAGCCCCAGCATTTT
clone size: NA; J gene: TRBJ2-5; V gene: TRBV15; D gene: TRBD2; CDR3 length: 16; CDR3 protein: CATSRDVAGEQETQYF; CDR3 DNA: TGTGCCACCAGCAGAGATGTCGCGGGGGAACAAGAGACCCAGTACTTC
clone size: NA; J gene: TRBJ2-7; V gene: TRBV2; D gene: NA; CDR3 length: 13; CDR3 protein: CASSPGPDYEQYF; CDR3 DNA: TGTGCCAGCAGCCCGGGTCCTGACTACGAGCAGTACTTC
clone size: NA; J gene: TRBJ1-4; V gene: TRBV25-1; D gene: NA; CDR3 length: 14; CDR3 protein: CASCSGMGVEKLFF; CDR3 DNA: TGTGCCAGCTGTTCAGGGATGGGGGTTGAAAAACTGTTTTTT
clone size: NA; J gene: TRBJ2-5; V gene: TRBV4-1; D gene: NA; CDR3 length: 16; CDR3 protein: CASSPRLSESQETQYF; CDR3 DNA: TGCGCCAGCAGCCCCCGCCTTAGCGAGAGCCAAGAGACCCAGTACTTC
clone size: NA; J gene: TRBJ1-4; V gene: TRBV19; D gene: NA; CDR3 length: 14; CDR3 protein: CASSLGVTNEKLFF; CDR3 DNA: TGTGCCAGTAGCCTGGGGGTAACTAATGAAAAACTGTTTTTT
clone size: NA; J gene: TRBJ1-3; V gene: TRBV2; D gene: NA; CDR3 length: 14; CDR3 protein: CAISRDSTGNTIYF; CDR3 DNA: TGTGCCATCAGTCGGGATTCTACTGGAAACACCATATATTTT
clone size: NA; J gene: TRBJ1-2; V gene: TRBV29-1; D gene: TRBD1; CDR3 length: 14; CDR3 protein: CSVARQGVPYGYTF; CDR3 DNA: TGCAGCGTTGCCCGACAGGGGGTACCATATGGCTACACCTTC
clone size: NA; J gene: TRBJ1-6; V gene: TRBV5-1; D gene: NA; CDR3 length: 16; CDR3 protein: CASSLDPSSYNSPLHF; CDR3 DNA: TGCGCCAGCAGCTTGGACCCGAGCTCCTATAATTCACCCCTCCACTTT
clone size: NA; J gene: TRBJ1-2; V gene: TRBV19; D gene: NA; CDR3 length: 13; CDR3 protein: CASSIDRHDGYTF; CDR3 DNA: TGTGCCAGTAGTATAGATCGACACGACGGCTACACCTTC
clone size: NA; J gene: TRBJ1-1; V gene: TRBV15; D gene: NA; CDR3 length: 15; CDR3 protein: CATSRDVGGNTEAFF; CDR3 DNA: TGTGCCACCAGCAGAGATGTGGGGGGGAACACTGAAGCTTTCTTT
clone size: NA; J gene: TRBJ2-3; V gene: TRBV6-5; D gene: NA; CDR3 length: 13; CDR3 protein: CASSYALTDTQYF; CDR3 DNA: TGTGCCAGCAGTTACGCATTAACAGATACGCAGTATTTT
clone size: NA; J gene: TRBJ1-2; V gene: TRBV29-1; D gene: NA; CDR3 length: 12; CDR3 protein: CSVEDRPYGYTF; CDR3 DNA: TGCAGCGTTGAGGACAGACCCTATGGCTACACCTTC
clone size: NA; J gene: TRBJ1-4; V gene: TRBV19; D gene: NA; CDR3 length: 15; CDR3 protein: CASSITGATNEKLFF; CDR3 DNA: TGTGCCAGTAGTATTACGGGTGCAACTAATGAAAAACTGTTTTTT
clone size: NA; J gene: TRBJ1-6; V gene: TRBV5-6; D gene: NA; CDR3 length: 17; CDR3 protein: CASSTGPSSFNNSPLHF; CDR3 DNA: TGTGCCAGCAGCACGGGACCCTCCAGTTTTAATAATTCACCCCTCCACTTT
clone size: NA; J gene: TRBJ1-2; V gene: TRBV30; D gene: NA; CDR3 length: 13; CDR3 protein: CAWSPGYNYGYTF; CDR3 DNA: TGTGCCTGGAGCCCAGGGTATAACTATGGCTACACCTTC
clone size: NA; J gene: TRBJ1-4; V gene: TRBV7-8; D gene: NA; CDR3 length: 15; CDR3 protein: CASSIPGTGSGKLFF; CDR3 DNA: TGTGCCAGCAGCATTCCCGGGACCGGTAGTGGGAAACTGTTTTTT
clone size: NA; J gene: TRBJ1-5; V gene: TRBV7-9; D gene: NA; CDR3 length: 13; CDR3 protein: CASSLGGPQPQHF; CDR3 DNA: TGTGCCAGCAGCTTAGGGGGGCCCCAGCCCCAGCATTTT
clone size: NA; J gene: TRBJ2-5; V gene: TRBV6-1; D gene: TRBD2; CDR3 length: 15; CDR3 protein: CASSELGLAGETQYF; CDR3 DNA: TGTGCCAGCAGTGAATTGGGACTAGCGGGGGAGACCCAGTACTTC
clone size: NA; J gene: TRBJ2-7; V gene: TRBV19; D gene: TRBD2; CDR3 length: 16; CDR3 protein: CASSIRSGGLAYEQYF; CDR3 DNA: TGTGCCAGTAGTATTAGGAGCGGGGGCCTCGCCTACGAGCAGTACTTC
clone size: NA; J gene: TRBJ2-7; V gene: TRBV19; D gene: NA; CDR3 length: 15; CDR3 protein: CASSILGTAIYEQYF; CDR3 DNA: TGTGCCAGTAGTATTCTTGGGACGGCGATTTACGAGCAGTACTTC
clone size: NA; J gene: TRBJ2-3; V gene: TRBV4-3; D gene: NA; CDR3 length: 18; CDR3 protein: CASSQDGPVPRTADTQYF; CDR3 DNA: TGCGCCAGCAGCCAAGATGGTCCCGTACCGAGGACTGCAGATACGCAGTATTTT
clone size: NA; J gene: TRBJ2-5; V gene: TRBV5-1; D gene: NA; CDR3 length: 12; CDR3 protein: CASSLTAETQYF; CDR3 DNA: TGCGCCAGCAGCTTGACGGCCGAGACCCAGTACTTC
clone size: NA; J gene: TRBJ1-5; V gene: TRBV5-6; D gene: NA; CDR3 length: 14; CDR3 protein: CASSLAQGSQPQHF; CDR3 DNA: TGTGCCAGCAGCTTGGCGCAGGGTTCACAGCCCCAGCATTTT
clone size: NA; J gene: TRBJ1-2; V gene: TRBV6-5; D gene: NA; CDR3 length: 14; CDR3 protein: CASSPGSYPTGYTF; CDR3 DNA: TGTGCCAGCAGTCCAGGGTCCTATCCGACTGGCTACACCTTC
clone size: NA; J gene: TRBJ2-7; V gene: TRBV2; D gene: NA; CDR3 length: 14; CDR3 protein: CASSGQGLRDEQYF; CDR3 DNA: TGTGCCAGCAGTGGTCAAGGCCTCAGGGACGAGCAGTACTTC
clone size: NA; J gene: TRBJ1-5; V gene: TRBV5-1; D gene: NA; CDR3 length: 16; CDR3 protein: CASSCRALIALRPQHF; CDR3 DNA: TGCGCCAGCAGCTGCCGGGCCCTCATCGCGTTAAGGCCCCAGCATTTT
clone size: NA; J gene: TRBJ1-2; V gene: TRBV7-9; D gene: NA; CDR3 length: 13; CDR3 protein: CASTLQQGRGYTF; CDR3 DNA: TGTGCCAGCACCTTGCAACAGGGCCGGGGCTACACCTTC
clone size: NA; J gene: TRBJ1-5; V gene: TRBV5-6; D gene: NA; CDR3 length: 15; CDR3 protein: CASSLGGWNNQPQHF; CDR3 DNA: TGTGCCAGCAGCTTAGGTGGATGGAATAATCAGCCCCAGCATTTT
clone size: NA; J gene: TRBJ2-3; V gene: TRBV7-9; D gene: TRBD2; CDR3 length: 16; CDR3 protein: CASSFRGGGGTDTQYF; CDR3 DNA: TGTGCCAGCAGCTTCCGAGGCGGGGGAGGCACAGATACGCAGTATTTT
clone size: NA; J gene: TRBJ1-2; V gene: TRBV30; D gene: TRBD1; CDR3 length: 14; CDR3 protein: CAWPRPGQDYGYTF; CDR3 DNA: TGTGCCTGGCCGCGGCCGGGACAGGACTATGGCTACACCTTC
clone size: NA; J gene: TRBJ1-2; V gene: TRBV2; D gene: TRBD1; CDR3 length: 14; CDR3 protein: CASSFGQVRYGYTF; CDR3 DNA: TGTGCCAGCAGTTTCGGACAGGTCCGGTATGGCTACACCTTC
clone size: NA; J gene: TRBJ2-3; V gene: TRBV4-2; D gene: NA; CDR3 length: 15; CDR3 protein: CASSRGGNEGDTQYF; CDR3 DNA: TGTGCCAGCAGCCGGGGGGGCAATGAAGGAGATACGCAGTATTTT
clone size: NA; J gene: TRBJ1-6; V gene: TRBV6-5; D gene: NA; CDR3 length: 14; CDR3 protein: CASSQQMRNSPLHF; CDR3 DNA: TGTGCCAGCAGCCAGCAGATGAGAAATTCACCCCTCCACTTT
clone size: NA; J gene: TRBJ1-5; V gene: TRBV6-1; D gene: NA; CDR3 length: 15; CDR3 protein: CASRDPPTFNQPQHF; CDR3 DNA: TGTGCCAGCAGGGACCCCCCCACCTTCAATCAGCCCCAGCATTTT
clone size: NA; J gene: TRBJ2-5; V gene: TRBV7-2; D gene: TRBD1; CDR3 length: 13; CDR3 protein: CASSQTGGETQYF; CDR3 DNA: TGTGCCAGCAGCCAGACAGGGGGTGAGACCCAGTACTTC
clone size: NA; J gene: TRBJ1-6; V gene: TRBV30; D gene: NA; CDR3 length: 13; CDR3 protein: CACRVTYNSPLHF; CDR3 DNA: TGTGCCTGTAGGGTTACCTATAATTCACCCCTCCACTTT
clone size: NA; J gene: TRBJ2-5; V gene: TRBV13; D gene: NA; CDR3 length: 13; CDR3 protein: CASSLGAQETQYF; CDR3 DNA: TGTGCCAGCAGCCTCGGAGCCCAAGAGACCCAGTACTTC
clone size: few; J gene: TRBJ2-5; V gene: TRBV21-1; D gene: NA; CDR3 length: 14; CDR3 protein: CASSKERVQETQYF; CDR3 DNA: TGTGCCAGCAGCAAGGAGCGGGTACAAGAGACCCAGTACTTC
clone size: once; J gene: TRBJ2-7; V gene: TRBV2; D gene: NA; CDR3 length: 15; CDR3 protein: CAMLLKRSGSYEQYF; CDR3 DNA: TGTGCCATGCTTCTTAAGCGCTCTGGGTCCTACGAGCAGTACTTC
clone size: NA; J gene: TRBJ1-5; V gene: TRBV6-6; D gene: TRBD1; CDR3 length: 16; CDR3 protein: CASRDRGLAFNQPQHF; CDR3 DNA: TGTGCCAGCAGGGACAGGGGGCTGGCGTTCAATCAGCCCCAGCATTTT